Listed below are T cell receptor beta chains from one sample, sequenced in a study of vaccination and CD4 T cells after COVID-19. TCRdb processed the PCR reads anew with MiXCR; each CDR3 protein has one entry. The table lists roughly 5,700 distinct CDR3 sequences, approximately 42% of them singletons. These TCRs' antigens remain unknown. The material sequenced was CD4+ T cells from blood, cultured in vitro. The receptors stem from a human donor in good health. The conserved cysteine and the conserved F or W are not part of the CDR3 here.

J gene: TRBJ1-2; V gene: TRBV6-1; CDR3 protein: ASMPALIYT
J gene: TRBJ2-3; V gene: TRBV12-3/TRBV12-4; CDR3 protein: ASSPRLAGTTDTQY
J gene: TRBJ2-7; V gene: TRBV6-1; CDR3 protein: AILGQRNYEQY
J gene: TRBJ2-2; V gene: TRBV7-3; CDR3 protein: ASGQSANTGELF
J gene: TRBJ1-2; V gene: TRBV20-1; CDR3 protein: SAPGEGQSYGYT
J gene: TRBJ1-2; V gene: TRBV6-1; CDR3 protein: ASSEALRGDGYT
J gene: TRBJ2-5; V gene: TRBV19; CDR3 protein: ASSRSLQETQY
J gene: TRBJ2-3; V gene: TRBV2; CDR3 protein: ASTTGSTDTQY
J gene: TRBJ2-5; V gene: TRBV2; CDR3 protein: ASSVTGGSETQY
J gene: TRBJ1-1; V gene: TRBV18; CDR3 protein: ASSPRGFVTEAF